The clone carrying this TCR beta chain was seen a handful of times. The CDR3 is 15 amino acids. CDR1 and CDR2 (germline): PRHDT, FYEKMQ (reference sequence). The trim removed 5 bases at V and 2 bases at J, leaving 9 bases unmatched. Sequencing was performed with immunoSEQ multiplex PCR; in TCRdb, only in-frame clones are kept and a portion is missing. The table includes roughly 170,000 clones, around nine tenths detected once. The sample belongs to a study of blood T cell repertoires in COVID-19. Source material: peripheral blood. This sequence joins TRBV13 and TRBJ2-7, with 7 bases identical to TRBD1. The TCR sequence derives from a young woman who had recovered from COVID-19. The DNA of the CDR3 is TGTGCCAGCAGCCAGGGGGACAGCCGAGCCTACGAGCAGTACTTC. Translated: CASSQGDSRAYEQYF. The full variable domain, with the rest looked up from reference TRBV13 and TRBJ2-7, is AAGVIQSPRHLIKEKRETATLKCYPIPRHDTVYWYQQGPGQDPQFLISFYEKMQSDKGSIPDRFSAQQFSDYHSELNMSSLELGDSALYFCASSQGDSRAYEQYFGPGTRLTVT.